The next 3 T cell receptor beta chains were all read from a single sample in a study of T-cell memory formation after mild COVID-19. TCRdb reanalysed the 5' RACE reads using MiXCR and keeps one entry per CDR3 protein. This table holds roughly 550,000 distinct CDR3 sequences, roughly 22% found once. Material for sequencing was PBMCs or a T cell subset sorted from them (not recorded which). The receptors were gathered from an adult woman who had mild COVID-19 (a few samples of this study predate the infection). Cell type and time point are not known.

V is TRBV30 and J is TRBJ2-3, with D perhaps TRBD2 (5 bases). The CDR3 contains 15 residues. Trimming pared 0 bases from V and 2 bases from J, leaving 12 bases between. CDR1 GTSNPN and CDR2 SVGIG come from the germline V gene (reference sequence). As DNA, the CDR3 is TGTGCCTGGAGTGTGGCCGGGATTTACACAGATACGCAGTATTTT. Its protein product is CAWSVAGIYTDTQYF.

The V gene is TRBV7-9, the J gene TRBJ1-5; D perhaps matches TRBD1 (6 bases). CDR3 length: 14 residues. The germline V gene encodes CDR1 SEHNR and CDR2 FQNEAQ (reference sequence). Trimming removed 1 base from V and 5 bases from J, with 9 bases in between. The CDR3 spells CASSLVGGHQPQHF. The CDR3 DNA is TGTGCCAGCAGCTTAGTTGGGGGGCATCAGCCCCAGCATTTT.

The chain joins TRBV19 to TRBJ2-7, with a tentative D call TRBD2 (6 bases). V was cut by 5 bases and J by 5 bases, with 19 bases left in between. Germline V gene sequence: CDR1 LNHDA, CDR2 SQIVND (reference sequence). The CDR3 sequence is 15 residues long. The CDR3 sequence: CASSVRGTEVHEQYF. The CDR3 bases are TGTGCCAGTAGTGTTCGGGGGACGGAGGTCCACGAGCAGTACTTC.